This T cell receptor (beta chain) derives from a study of shared clonotypes between healthy human individuals. CD8 cells classed as naive were CD45RO-negative and positively selected for CCR7, excluding terminally differentiated effector memory CD45RA+ cells. Generated by immunoSEQ multiplex PCR, the TCRdb table keeps only in-frame clones and is missing some. The sample lists millions of clones, around 96% occurring once. This TCR derives from a man between 18 and 29 years old in good health. Source material: naive CD8+ T cells sorted from blood.

In DNA form, the CDR3 reads TGTGCCATCAGTGCATACAGTCCTATGGGCACTGAAGCTTTCTTT. Amino acids: CAISAYSPMGTEAFF. The genes are TRBV10-3 and TRBJ1-1; the D is unclear. V was trimmed by 4 bases and J by 4 bases, leaving 16 bases between them. Germline assignment: CDR1 ENHRY and CDR2 SYGVKD. The CDR3 sequence is 15 residues long.